This T cell receptor beta chain was sequenced for a study of blood T cell repertoires in COVID-19 (dated by TCRdb to about 2020). As for the study more broadly: Samples covering the acute and convalescent phases of COVID-19 were provided by collaborators in the United States, Italy and Spain. The prospective study material was composed of cDNA or gDNA derived from T cells, B-cell-depleted T cells, or PBMCs. Samples were obtained from the ongoing ImmuneRACE study (first 160 participants) and from about 1,300 subjects provided by 6 global collaborators. Nearly every sample came with metadata listing a de-identified subject ID, COVID-19 status, age in years and sex. The repertoires were released in a freely available public database intended as a resource for research on the immune response to SARS-CoV-2. Deeply sampled blood TCRbeta repertoires from subjects exposed to, actively infected with, or recovered from COVID-19 were included in the dataset. Where available, HLA class I and class II types were taken from metadata supplied by the sample provider and were not determined by assay-based typing. The paper as a whole reports these results and caveats: The amount of clinical and demographic metadata varied by source and participant and was provided uncurated.

The immunoSEQ Assay, a bias-controlled multiplex PCR, was used to amplify TCRbeta CDR3 regions from genomic DNA. In the paper's pipeline: Within the assay, amplification of reference gene primers was used to estimate how many nucleated cells each sample contained. To quantify the absolute abundance of each unique TCRbeta CDR3 rearrangement, sequence reads were collapsed and filtered. For each sample, productive Simpson clonality was calculated by taking the square root of Simpson's diversity index across productive rearrangements. TCRdb provides this immuneACCESS table in a form limited to in-frame rearrangements. Some clones are lacking; in checked studies, under half of them reflect an unresolved V gene, and why the rest are absent is not known. V and J calls and clone size come straight from that table; D and trimming were deduced from the DNA. The sample has approximately 150,000 clones on record, over 80% of them singletons. In total, the top ten clones hold about 5% of the sample.

Deletion took 6 bases off V and 1 base off J, with a span of 9 bases between the germline ends. Taken from cysteine to phenylalanine, the CDR3 has 13 residues. Of all the DNA, just the CDR3 is kept, 39 bases in frame from base 1. From a lookup of the germline V gene, CDR1 and CDR2 are MRHNA and SNTAGT. Participants in the prospective study were enrolled through a virtual design, were aged roughly 18 to 100 years, and lived in under 25 United States geographic areas. In the prospective study, participants were assigned to cohorts based on the clinical history participants reported in a screening survey and a study questionnaire. Exposed participants had been in contact, within 2 weeks of entering the study, with a person who had a PCR-confirmed or clinician-diagnosed case of COVID-19. Each participant in the prospective study had whole blood, serum and a nasopharyngeal or oropharyngeal swab collected by mobile phlebotomists. Participants in the prospective study had the option to provide additional blood draws and questionnaires over an approximately 2-month period. Blood samples from the prospective study were shipped frozen or at room temperature prior to DNA extraction.

Regarding this clone: Its antigen is currently not known. No base quality information exists; no much larger clone differs at one position.

Sequenced sample: PBMCs or T cells enriched from blood (not recorded which). The clonotype was recovered from a man aged 70-80 years who had been exposed to COVID-19. The rearrangement combines TRBV6-4 with TRBJ1-1; no D gene is confidently identified. The nucleotides are TGTGCCAGCAGGCGGAGGGAGAACACTGAAGCTTTCTTT. Protein translation: CASRRRENTEAFF.